The clone carrying this T cell receptor (beta chain) showed up many times. The target antigen is unknown. CDR1 is MNHEY and CDR2 is SMNVEV in the germline V gene (reference sequence). This CDR3 spans 14 amino acids. V lost 6 bases, J lost 2 bases, and 11 bases lay in between. The data were taken from a study of early T cells in non-severe SARS-CoV-2 infection. Study-wide findings and caveats: CD4 and private specificities were missed by VDJdb matching, which favored anti-spike CD8 responses.

Researchers tagged individual cDNA molecules with unique molecular identifiers. TCRdb ran MiXCR on the 5' RACE reads and lists one entry per CDR3 protein. The table shows approximately 50,000 distinct CDR3 sequences, with about 7.8% occurring only once. Sequencing used whole blood. The TCR was taken from an adult who was a healthcare worker with PCR-confirmed SARS-CoV-2 infection or an uninfected control (not recorded which). The chain joins TRBV27 to TRBJ1-5, with unresolved D. DNA of the CDR3: TGTGCCAGCAGACGGCGGCAGGGCAATCAGCCCCAGCATTTT. As protein: CASRRRQGNQPQHF.